This TCR beta chain originates from a study of STAT5B mutations in CD4+ large granular lymphocyte leukemia. The ends were cut back, 0 bases at V and 5 bases at J, with 8 bases in the middle. The V gene's germline CDR1 is SGHDT and CDR2 YYEEEE. CDR3 length equals 13 residues. Buffy coats from healthy blood donors served as controls. A remark on this clone: Antigen unknown.

Whole-study findings and limits: Higher CD4+ than CD8+ T-LGLL clonality might reflect small sample size. 8/27 top patient clones versus 2/35 control clones were TRBV06-family.

Clones were sequenced by immunoSEQ multiplex PCR, and TCRdb holds only the in-frame ones, with some missing. This sample has nearly 30,000 clones, with more than 65% found just once. The specimen sequenced was CD4+ T cells from blood buffy coats. The chain carries TRBV5-6 and TRBJ1-1; D is ambiguous. The source of this sequence is a human donor in good health. CDR3 DNA sequence: TGTGCCAGCAGCTTGGGGGAAAGGACTGAAGCTTTCTTT. Amino acid sequence: CASSLGERTEAFF.